The clone carrying this TCR beta chain has only a few counts. Its antigen is unknown. Template switching supplied a universal primer site; unique molecular identifiers were carried on the cDNA. TCRdb re-called the 5' RACE reads with MiXCR, one entry per CDR3 protein. The sample consists of approximately 700,000 distinct CDR3 sequences, around 6% of them appearing once. These data originate in a study of identical twins. Broader study findings: With beta out-of-frame sequences, excess sharing by twins was weaker.

V lost 3 bases and J 5 bases, leaving 23 bases between the germline ends. The CDR3 has 18 residues. Germline V gives CDR1 LNHNV, CDR2 YYDKDF (reference sequence). The sequencing input was naive T cells sorted from blood. The origin of this receptor is a man between 18 and 35 years old in good health. The genes are TRBV15 and TRBJ2-1; the D gene is possibly TRBD2 (7 bases). Here the CDR3 DNA reads TGTGCCACCAGCAGGGGGGCCTGGGGGAAGGGGGGGCACAATGAGCAGTTCTTC. Translated: CATSRGAWGKGGHNEQFF.